This TCR beta chain was profiled in a study of CD8 T cells in Susac syndrome. As for the study in general: Each patient with Susac syndrome, at the time of blood draw, was therapy-naive, on corticosteroids, or on intravenous immunoglobulin alone.

High-throughput TCR beta sequencing covered peripheral CD8+ and CD4+ T cells. The diagnostic criteria were recently defined, and patients with Susac syndrome met them for definite or probable disease. Reverse transcription of about 0.5 to 1 ug RNA used random hexamers. It was immunoSEQ multiplex PCR that amplified TCR beta CDR3 across 54 Vbeta and 13 Jbeta. TCRdb ran MiXCR on the immunoSEQ multiplex PCR reads and lists one entry per CDR3 protein. The sample lists fewer than 200,000 distinct CDR3 sequences, over 75% occurring once. The CDR3 has 11 amino acids. CDR1 is SNHLY, CDR2 FYNNEI, per germline. Trimming stripped 4 bases from V and 5 bases from J, with 5 bases between.

The specimen was CD4+ T cells from PBMCs. The J gene is TRBJ1-1, the V gene TRBV2, with D uncertain. The sequence derives from a human donor with Susac syndrome. The CDR3 DNA reads TGTGCCAGCAGTGCTTTAACTGAAGCTTTCTTT. Translating it yields CASSALTEAFF.